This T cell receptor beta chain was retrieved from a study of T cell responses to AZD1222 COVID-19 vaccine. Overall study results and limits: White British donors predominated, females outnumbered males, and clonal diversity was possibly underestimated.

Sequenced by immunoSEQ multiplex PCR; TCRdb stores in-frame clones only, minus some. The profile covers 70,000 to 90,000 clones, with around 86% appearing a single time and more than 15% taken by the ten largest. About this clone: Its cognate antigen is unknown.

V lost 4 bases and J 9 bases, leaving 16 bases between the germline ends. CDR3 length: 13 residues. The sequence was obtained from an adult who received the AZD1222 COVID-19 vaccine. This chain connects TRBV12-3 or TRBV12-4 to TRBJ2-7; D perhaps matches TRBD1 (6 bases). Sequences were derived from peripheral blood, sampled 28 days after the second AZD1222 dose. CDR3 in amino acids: CASSSVKQGAQYF. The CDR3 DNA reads TGTGCCAGCAGTTCCGTAAAACAGGGCGCGCAGTACTTC.